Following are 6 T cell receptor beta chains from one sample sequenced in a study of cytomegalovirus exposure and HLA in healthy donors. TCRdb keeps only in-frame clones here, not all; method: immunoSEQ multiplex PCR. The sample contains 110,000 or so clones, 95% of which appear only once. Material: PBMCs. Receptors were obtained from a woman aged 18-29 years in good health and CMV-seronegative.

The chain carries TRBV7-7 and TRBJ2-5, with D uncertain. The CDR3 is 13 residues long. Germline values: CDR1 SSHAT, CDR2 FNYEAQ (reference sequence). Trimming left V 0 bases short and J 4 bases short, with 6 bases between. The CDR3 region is CASSLAAGETQYF. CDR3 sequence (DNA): TGTGCCAGCAGCTTAGCGGCTGGAGAGACCCAGTACTTC.

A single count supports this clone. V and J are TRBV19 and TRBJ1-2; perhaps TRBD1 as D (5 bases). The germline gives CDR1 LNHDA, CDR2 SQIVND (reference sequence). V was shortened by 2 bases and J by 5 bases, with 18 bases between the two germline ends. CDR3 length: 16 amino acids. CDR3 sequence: CASSIFGGAKVYGYTF. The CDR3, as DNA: TGTGCCAGTAGTATATTTGGAGGGGCAAAGGTGTATGGCTACACCTTC.

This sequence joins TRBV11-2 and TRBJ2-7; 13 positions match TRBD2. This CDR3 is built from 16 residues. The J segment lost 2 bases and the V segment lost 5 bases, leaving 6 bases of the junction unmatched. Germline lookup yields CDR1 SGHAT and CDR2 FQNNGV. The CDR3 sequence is CASSTRTSGGPYEQYF. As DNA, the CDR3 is TGTGCCAGCAGCACGAGGACTAGCGGGGGCCCCTACGAGCAGTACTTC.

The CDR3 loop reads CASSIGTSSGELFF. The CDR3 coding sequence is TGCGCCAGCAGCATCGGGACTAGTTCCGGGGAGCTGTTTTTT. This sequence joins TRBV5-1 and TRBJ2-2; 8 bases line up with TRBD2. Germline V gives CDR1 SGHRS, CDR2 YFSETQ. With 4 bases clipped from V and 6 bases from J, the junction kept 5 bases outside the gene matches. The length of the CDR3 is 14 residues.

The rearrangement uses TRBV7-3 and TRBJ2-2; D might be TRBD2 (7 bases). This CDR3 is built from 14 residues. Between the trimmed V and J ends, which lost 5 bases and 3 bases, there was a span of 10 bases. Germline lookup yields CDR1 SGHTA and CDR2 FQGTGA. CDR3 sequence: CASSGGAHTGELFF. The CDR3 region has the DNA TGTGCCAGCAGCGGGGGGGCCCACACCGGGGAGCTGTTTTTT.

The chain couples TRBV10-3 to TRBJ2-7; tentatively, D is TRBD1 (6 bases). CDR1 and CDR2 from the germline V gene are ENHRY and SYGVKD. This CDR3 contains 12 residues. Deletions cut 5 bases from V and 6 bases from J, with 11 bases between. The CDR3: CAISNTGPEQYF. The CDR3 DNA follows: TGTGCCATCAGTAACACAGGGCCCGAGCAGTACTTC.